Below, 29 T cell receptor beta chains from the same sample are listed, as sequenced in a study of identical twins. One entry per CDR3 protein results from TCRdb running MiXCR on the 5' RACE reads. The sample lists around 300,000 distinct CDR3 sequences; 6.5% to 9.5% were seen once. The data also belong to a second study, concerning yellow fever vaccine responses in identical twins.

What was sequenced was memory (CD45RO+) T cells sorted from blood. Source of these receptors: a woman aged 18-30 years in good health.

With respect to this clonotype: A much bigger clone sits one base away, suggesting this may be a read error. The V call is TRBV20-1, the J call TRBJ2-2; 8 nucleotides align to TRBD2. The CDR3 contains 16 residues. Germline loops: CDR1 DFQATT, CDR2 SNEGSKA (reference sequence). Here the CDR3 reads CCAVDPGGAVTGELFF. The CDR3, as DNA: TGCTGTGCAGTTGACCCCGGGGGGGCCGTCACCGGGGAGCTGTTTTTT.

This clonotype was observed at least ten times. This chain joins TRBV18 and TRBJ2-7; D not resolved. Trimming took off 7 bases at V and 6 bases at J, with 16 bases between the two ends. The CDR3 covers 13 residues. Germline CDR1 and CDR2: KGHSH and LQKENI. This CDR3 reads CASCPTEGFEQYF. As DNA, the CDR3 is TGTGCCAGCTGCCCCACGGAAGGTTTCGAGCAGTACTTC.

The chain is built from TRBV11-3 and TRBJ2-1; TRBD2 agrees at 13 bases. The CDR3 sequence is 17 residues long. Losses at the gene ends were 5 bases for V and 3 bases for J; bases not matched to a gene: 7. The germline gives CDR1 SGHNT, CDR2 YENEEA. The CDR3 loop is CASSPGLAGERYNEQFF. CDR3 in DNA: TGTGCCAGCAGCCCCGGACTAGCGGGAGAACGCTACAATGAGCAGTTCTTC.

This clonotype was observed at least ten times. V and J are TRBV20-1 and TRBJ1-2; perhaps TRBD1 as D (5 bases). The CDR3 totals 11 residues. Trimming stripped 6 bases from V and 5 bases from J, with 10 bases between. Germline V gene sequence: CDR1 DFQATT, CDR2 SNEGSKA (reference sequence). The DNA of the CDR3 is TGCAGTGCAGGGACGCATTATGGCTACACCTTC. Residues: CSAGTHYGYTF.

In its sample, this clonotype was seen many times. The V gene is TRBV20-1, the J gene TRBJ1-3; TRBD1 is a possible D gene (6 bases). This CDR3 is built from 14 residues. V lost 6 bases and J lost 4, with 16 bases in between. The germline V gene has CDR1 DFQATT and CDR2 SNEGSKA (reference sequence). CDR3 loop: CSAPVGGRGNTIYF. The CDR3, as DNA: TGCAGTGCCCCGGTCGGGGGGCGAGGAAACACCATATATTTT.

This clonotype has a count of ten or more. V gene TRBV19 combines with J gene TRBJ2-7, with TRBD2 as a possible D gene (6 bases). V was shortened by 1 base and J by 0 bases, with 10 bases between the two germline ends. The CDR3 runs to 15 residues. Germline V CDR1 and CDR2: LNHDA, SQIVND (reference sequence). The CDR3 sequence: CASSIGRDFSYEQYV. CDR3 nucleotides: TGTGCCAGTAGTATAGGCCGGGACTTCTCCTACGAGCAGTACGTC.

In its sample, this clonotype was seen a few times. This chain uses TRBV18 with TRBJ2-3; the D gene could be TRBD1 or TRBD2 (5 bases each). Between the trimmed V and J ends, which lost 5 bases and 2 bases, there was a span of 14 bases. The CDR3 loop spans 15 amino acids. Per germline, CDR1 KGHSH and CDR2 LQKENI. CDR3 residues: CASSSQGVDTDTQYF. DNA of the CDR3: TGTGCCAGCTCAAGCCAGGGAGTGGACACAGATACGCAGTATTTT.

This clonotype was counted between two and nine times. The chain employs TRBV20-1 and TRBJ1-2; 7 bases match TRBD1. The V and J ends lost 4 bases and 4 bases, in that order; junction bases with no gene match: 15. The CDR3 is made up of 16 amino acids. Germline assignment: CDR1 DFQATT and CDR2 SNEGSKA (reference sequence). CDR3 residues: CSAKGTATIKVYGYTF. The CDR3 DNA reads TGCAGTGCTAAGGGGACAGCTACCATTAAAGTCTATGGCTACACCTTC.

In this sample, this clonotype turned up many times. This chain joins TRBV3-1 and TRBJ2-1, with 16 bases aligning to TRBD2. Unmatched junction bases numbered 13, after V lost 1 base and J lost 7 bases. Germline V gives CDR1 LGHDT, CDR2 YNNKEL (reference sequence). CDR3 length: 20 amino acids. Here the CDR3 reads CASSQAPGLAGGIKRNEQFF. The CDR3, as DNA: TGTGCCAGCAGCCAAGCACCGGGACTAGCGGGAGGGATCAAGAGGAATGAGCAGTTCTTC.

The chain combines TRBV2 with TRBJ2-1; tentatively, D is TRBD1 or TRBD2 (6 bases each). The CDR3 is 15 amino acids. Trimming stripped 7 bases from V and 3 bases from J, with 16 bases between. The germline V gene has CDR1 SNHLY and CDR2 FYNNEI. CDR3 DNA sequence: TGTGCCAGCACGCCGGTGGGGGGCAGCTACAATGAGCAGTTCTTC. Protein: CASTPVGGSYNEQFF.

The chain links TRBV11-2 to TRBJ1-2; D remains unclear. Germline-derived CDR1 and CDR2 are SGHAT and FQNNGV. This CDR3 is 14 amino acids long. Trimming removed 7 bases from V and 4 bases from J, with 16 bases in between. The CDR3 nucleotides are TGTGCCAGCACCCTTGTGGGCAGCCTCTATGGCTACACCTTC. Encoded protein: CASTLVGSLYGYTF.

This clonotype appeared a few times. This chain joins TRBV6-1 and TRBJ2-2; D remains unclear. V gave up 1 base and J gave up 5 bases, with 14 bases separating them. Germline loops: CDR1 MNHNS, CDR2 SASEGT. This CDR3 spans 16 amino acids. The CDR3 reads CASSEEPGFVTGELFF. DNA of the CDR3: TGTGCCAGCAGTGAAGAGCCCGGGTTTGTGACCGGGGAGCTGTTTTTT.

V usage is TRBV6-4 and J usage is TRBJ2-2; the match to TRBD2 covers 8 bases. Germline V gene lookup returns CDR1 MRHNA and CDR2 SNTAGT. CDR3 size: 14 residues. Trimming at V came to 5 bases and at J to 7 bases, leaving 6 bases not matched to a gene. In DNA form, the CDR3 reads TGTGCCAGCAGTCTGTTAGCGGGGCGCGGGGAGCTGTTTTTT. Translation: CASSLLAGRGELFF.

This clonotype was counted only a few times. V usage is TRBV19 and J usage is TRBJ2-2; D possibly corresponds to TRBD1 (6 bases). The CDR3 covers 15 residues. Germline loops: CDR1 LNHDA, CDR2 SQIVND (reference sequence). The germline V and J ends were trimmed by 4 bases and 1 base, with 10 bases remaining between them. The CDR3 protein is CASSKGDRNTGELFF. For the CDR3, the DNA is TGTGCCAGTAGTAAGGGGGATAGGAACACCGGGGAGCTGTTTTTT.

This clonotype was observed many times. The CDR3 reads CSVDERLGPRYGYTF. As DNA, the CDR3 is TGCAGCGTTGATGAGCGACTGGGGCCCCGATATGGCTACACCTTC. This sequence joins TRBV29-1 and TRBJ1-2, with D perhaps TRBD1 (5 bases). This CDR3 contains 15 residues. Germline assignment: CDR1 SQVTM and CDR2 ANQGSEA. V dropped 3 bases and J dropped 5 bases, with 19 bases sitting between them.

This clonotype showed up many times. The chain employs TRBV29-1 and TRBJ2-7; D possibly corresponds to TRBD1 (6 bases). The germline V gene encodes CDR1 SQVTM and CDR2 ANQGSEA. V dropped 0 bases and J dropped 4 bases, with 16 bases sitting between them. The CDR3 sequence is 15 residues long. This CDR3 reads CSVEDPGQGIYEQYF. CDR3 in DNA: TGCAGCGTTGAAGATCCAGGGCAGGGGATATACGAGCAGTACTTC.

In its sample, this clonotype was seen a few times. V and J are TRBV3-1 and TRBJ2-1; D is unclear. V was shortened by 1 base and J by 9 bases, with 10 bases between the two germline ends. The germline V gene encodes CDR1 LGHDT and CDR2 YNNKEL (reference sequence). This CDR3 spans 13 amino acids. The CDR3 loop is CASSQGLVVEQFF. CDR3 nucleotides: TGTGCCAGCAGCCAAGGTCTAGTGGTTGAGCAGTTCTTC.

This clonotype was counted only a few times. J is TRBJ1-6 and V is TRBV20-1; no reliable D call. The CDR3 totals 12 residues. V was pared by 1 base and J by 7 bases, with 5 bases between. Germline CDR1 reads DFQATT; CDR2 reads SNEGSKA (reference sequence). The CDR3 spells CSARGGNSPLHF. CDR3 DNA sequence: TGCAGTGCTAGAGGTGGCAATTCACCCCTCCACTTT.

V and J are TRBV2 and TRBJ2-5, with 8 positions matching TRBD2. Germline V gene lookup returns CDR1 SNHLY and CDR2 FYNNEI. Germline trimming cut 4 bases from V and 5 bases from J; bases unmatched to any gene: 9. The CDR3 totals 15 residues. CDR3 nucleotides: TGTGCCAGCAGTGCTGGTTTAGCGGGGTTGGAGACCCAGTACTTC. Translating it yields CASSAGLAGLETQYF. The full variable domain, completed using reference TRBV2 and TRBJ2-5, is EPEVTQTPSHQVTQMGQEVILRCVPISNHLYFYWYRQILGQKVEFLVSFYNNEISEKSEIFDDQFSVERPDGSNFTLKIRSTKLEDSAMYFCASSAGLAGLETQYFGPGTRLLVL.

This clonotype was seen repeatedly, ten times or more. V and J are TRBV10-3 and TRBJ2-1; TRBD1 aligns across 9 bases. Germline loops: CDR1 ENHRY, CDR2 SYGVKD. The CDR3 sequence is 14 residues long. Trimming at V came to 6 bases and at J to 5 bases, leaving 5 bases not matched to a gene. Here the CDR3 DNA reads TGTGCCATCAGAGACCGGGACAGGGACAATGAGCAGTTCTTC. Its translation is CAIRDRDRDNEQFF.

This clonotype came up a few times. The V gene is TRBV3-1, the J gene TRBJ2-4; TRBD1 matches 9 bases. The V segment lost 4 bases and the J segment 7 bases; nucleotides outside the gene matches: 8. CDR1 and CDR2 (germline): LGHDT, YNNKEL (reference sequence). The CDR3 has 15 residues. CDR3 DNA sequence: TGTGCCAGCAGCCTCCAACAGGGGGCCGGGAACATTCAGTACTTC. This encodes CASSLQQGAGNIQYF.

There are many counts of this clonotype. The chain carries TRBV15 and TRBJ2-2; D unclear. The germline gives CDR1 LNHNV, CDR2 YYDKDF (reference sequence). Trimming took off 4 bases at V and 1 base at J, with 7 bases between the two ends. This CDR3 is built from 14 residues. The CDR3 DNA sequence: TGTGCCACCAGCAAGACCCTGAACACCGGGGAGCTGTTTTTT. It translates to CATSKTLNTGELFF.

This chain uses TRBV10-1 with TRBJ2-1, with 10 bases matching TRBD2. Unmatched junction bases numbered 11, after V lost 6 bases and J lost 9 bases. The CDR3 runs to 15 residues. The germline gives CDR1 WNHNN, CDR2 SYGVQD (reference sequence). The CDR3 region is CASSGTSATRCEQFF. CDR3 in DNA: TGCGCCAGCAGCGGGACTAGCGCCACGCGCTGTGAGCAGTTCTTC.

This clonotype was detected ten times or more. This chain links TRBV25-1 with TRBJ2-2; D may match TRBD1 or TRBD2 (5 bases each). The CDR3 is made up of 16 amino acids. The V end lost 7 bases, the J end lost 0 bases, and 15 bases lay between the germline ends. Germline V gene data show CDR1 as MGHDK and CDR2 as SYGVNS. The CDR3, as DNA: TGTGCCAGCATAGGAAAGTGGGGGTCGAACACCGGGGAGCTGTTTTTT. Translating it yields CASIGKWGSNTGELFF. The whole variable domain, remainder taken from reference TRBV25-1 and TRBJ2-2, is EADIYQTPRYLVIGTGKKITLECSQTMGHDKMYWYQQDPGMELHLIHYSYGVNSTEKGDLSSESTVSRIRTEHFPLTLESARPSHTSQYLCASIGKWGSNTGELFFGEGSRLTVL.

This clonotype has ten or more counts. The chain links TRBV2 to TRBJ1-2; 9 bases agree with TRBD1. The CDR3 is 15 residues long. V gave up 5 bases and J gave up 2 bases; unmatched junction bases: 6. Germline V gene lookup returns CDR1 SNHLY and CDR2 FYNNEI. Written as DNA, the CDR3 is TGTGCCAGCAGTTGGGACAGGGCCCAAAACTATGGCTACACCTTC. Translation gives CASSWDRAQNYGYTF.

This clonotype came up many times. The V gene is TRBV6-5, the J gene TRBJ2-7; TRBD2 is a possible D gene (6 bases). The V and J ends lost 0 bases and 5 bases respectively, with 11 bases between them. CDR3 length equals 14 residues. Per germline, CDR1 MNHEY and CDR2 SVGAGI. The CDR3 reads CASSYSGLQNEQYF. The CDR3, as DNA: TGTGCCAGCAGTTACTCGGGACTCCAGAACGAGCAGTACTTC.

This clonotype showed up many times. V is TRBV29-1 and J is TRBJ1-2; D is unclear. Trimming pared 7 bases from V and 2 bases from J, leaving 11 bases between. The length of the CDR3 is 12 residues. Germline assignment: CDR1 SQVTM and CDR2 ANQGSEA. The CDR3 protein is CSAAIPNYGYTF. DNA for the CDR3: TGCAGCGCCGCTATCCCGAACTATGGCTACACCTTC.

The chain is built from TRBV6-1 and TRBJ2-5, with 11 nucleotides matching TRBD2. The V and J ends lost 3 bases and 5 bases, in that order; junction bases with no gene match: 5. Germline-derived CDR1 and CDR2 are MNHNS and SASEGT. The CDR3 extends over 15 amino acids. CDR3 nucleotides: TGTGCCAGCAGTGATGTAGCGGGAGGGGGGGAGACCCAGTACTTC. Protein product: CASSDVAGGGETQYF.

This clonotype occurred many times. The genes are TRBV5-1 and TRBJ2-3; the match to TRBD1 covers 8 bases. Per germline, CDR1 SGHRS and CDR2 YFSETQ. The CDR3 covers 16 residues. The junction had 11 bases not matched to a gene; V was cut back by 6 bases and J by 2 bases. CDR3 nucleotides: TGCGCCAGCACTCTGAAGGACAGGGTCCCCACAGATACGCAGTATTTT. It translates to CASTLKDRVPTDTQYF.